This entry describes one T cell receptor beta chain. The assay was immunoSEQ multiplex PCR, and TCRdb's table has in-frame clones only and misses some. Of roughly 30,000 clones in the sample, about 89% were seen once. The time point: newly diagnosed, previously untreated cHL patient sample. Thawed PBMCs yielded CD4+ T cells through magnetic negative selection. This sample is drawn from a study of PD-1 blockade in classical Hodgkin lymphoma. This CDR3 contains 15 residues. The V and J ends lost 4 bases and 4 bases respectively, with 16 bases between them. Germline lookup yields CDR1 MGHDK and CDR2 SYGVNS.

The J gene is TRBJ1-2, the V gene TRBV25-1, with unresolved D. This TCR derives from a human donor with classical Hodgkin lymphoma. Sample: CD4+ T cells from blood. The chain's CDR3 is CASSAFGGYTYGYTF. The CDR3, as DNA: TGTGCCAGCAGTGCTTTCGGAGGGTACACCTATGGCTACACCTTC.